This T cell receptor (beta chain) comes out of a study of blood T cell repertoires in COVID-19. This clone was detected once. The V gene's germline CDR1 is LNHNV and CDR2 YYDKDF (reference sequence). The V and J ends lost 0 bases and 7 bases respectively, with 13 bases between them. The CDR3 spans 15 residues. Data came from immunoSEQ multiplex PCR; TCRdb stores just in-frame clones and leaves some out. This table has approximately 330,000 clones, 80% to 90% appearing once. The V gene is TRBV15, the J gene TRBJ1-5; no definite D call. The source is a woman aged 40 to 55 with acute COVID-19. Sequencing was carried out using PBMCs or T cells enriched from blood (not recorded which). The CDR3 here is CATSRDAGYRQPQHF. CDR3 nucleotide sequence: TGTGCCACCAGCAGAGATGCGGGGTATCGACAGCCCCAGCATTTT.